This TCR beta chain was recovered during a study of CD8 T cells in ankylosing spondylitis. Germline CDR1 SGHVS, CDR2 FQNEAQ. CDR3 length: 14 amino acids. With 3 bases removed from V and 0 bases from J, the gap between germline ends came to 8 bases. Overall study findings and caveats: It was reported that disease-linked clones were significantly enriched in matched ankylosing spondylitis synovial fluid.

This clonotype occurred many times. Antigen unknown. Each CDR3 protein gets one entry after TCRdb re-called the 5' RACE reads with MiXCR. The sample has 150,000 to 200,000 distinct CDR3 sequences; 10% to 15% are singletons. This TCR came from a female donor with ankylosing spondylitis or in good health (not recorded which). The sequencing sample was made of blood, either unsorted or a sorted T cell fraction (not recorded which). The V and J genes are TRBV7-8 and TRBJ1-2, with unresolved D. The CDR3, as DNA: TGTGCCAGCAGCTTGGGCGTAGCTAACTATGGCTACACCTTC. Translation gives CASSLGVANYGYTF.